The clone carrying this T cell receptor beta chain was observed once. Antigen unknown. The repertoire was sequenced with immunoSEQ multiplex PCR; TCRdb's copy has only in-frame clones and lacks some. The sample yields some 140,000 clones, approximately 90% seen once. These data belong to a study of T cell responses to AZD1222 COVID-19 vaccine. Notes on the study in general: Variant regions that are unmutated are reportedly the target of nearly half of spike-specific TCRs. The sample set comprised mostly white British donors with more females, and clonal diversity was possibly underestimated.

Timing groups of about 4 and about 12 weeks for second doses were pooled. The germline V gene encodes CDR1 LGHNA and CDR2 YNFKEQ. This CDR3 has 14 residues. V lost 0 bases, J lost 6 bases, and 9 bases lay in between. Sequencing was performed on peripheral blood, taken 28 days after the second AZD1222 dose. The chain recombines TRBV4-2 with TRBJ2-1; unclear D gene. The TCR originated in an adult who received the AZD1222 COVID-19 vaccine. The CDR3 nucleotides are TGTGCCAGCAGCCAAGATCCCCAGATCAATGAGCAGTTCTTC. This translates into CASSQDPQINEQFF.